This T cell receptor (beta chain) comes out of a study of blood T cell repertoires in COVID-19. As for the study in general: Collection of acute and convalescent COVID-19 samples took place in the United States, Italy and Spain. Nucleic acid was either cDNA or gDNA, and it came from T cells, B-cell-depleted T cells, or PBMCs.

TCRdb's copy holds only in-frame clones and misses some; the assay was immunoSEQ multiplex PCR. The profile shows tens of thousands of clones, about 87% of them singletons. Those enrolled in Seattle joined during active infection and were followed longitudinally afterward. This CDR3 contains 14 residues. CDR1 and CDR2 (germline): SGHTA, FQGTGA. Trimming shortened V by 7 bases and J by 2 bases, and 13 bases separated the two germline ends. The chain recombines TRBV7-3 with TRBJ2-3; D is perhaps TRBD2 (6 bases). This TCR was recovered from a man aged 35 to 55 with COVID-19, enrolled during active disease. Sequencing used peripheral blood. The CDR3 loop reads CASTLGGSTDTQYF. DNA of the CDR3: TGTGCCAGCACCTTGGGGGGATCCACAGATACGCAGTATTTT.